This T cell receptor beta chain emerged from a study of cytomegalovirus exposure and HLA in healthy donors. Broader study findings: In an earlier analysis, in some 600 donors, most V segments appeared productive either ~87% or ~30% of the time. Specificity of a few CMV-associated chains for CMV antigens was verified in vitro. In a later analysis, V- and J-gene trimming of beta chains associated with a DCLRE1C missense variant, replicated independently.

This clone came up once. What it recognizes is unknown. V lost 10 bases, J lost 4 bases, and 22 bases lay in between. This CDR3 is 16 amino acids long. Germline V CDR1 and CDR2: LNHNV, YYDKDF (reference sequence). In the PCR, 60 Vbeta and 13 Jbeta primers were used. Assay used: immunoSEQ multiplex PCR; TCRdb lists only in-frame clones, some missing. The table lists roughly 180,000 clones, more than 75% of them singletons. Sampled while nominally healthy, donors likely had unrecorded immune exposures. The sequenced sample was PBMCs. J is TRBJ1-4 and V is TRBV15, with a tentative D call TRBD1 (6 bases). The TCR comes from a woman in her twenties or thirties in good health and CMV-seropositive. In DNA, the CDR3 is TGTGCCATCTCTGAACGTGGGTGGGGGCTTAATGAAAAACTGTTTTTT. It encodes CAISERGWGLNEKLFF.